This TCR beta chain comes out of a study of human thymus T cells. Findings of the study overall: The related literature has documented a marked overlap of thymic repertoires among unrelated individuals. Thymic as well as blood repertoires seemed to favor certain V and J genes unevenly.

The protocol was immunoSEQ multiplex PCR, while the TCRdb copy is restricted to in-frame clones and leaves out a portion. The sample lists 55,000 to 85,000 clones, roughly 95% occurring once. Comments on this clone: Its antigen is not known.

This CDR3 has 16 residues. Per the germline V gene, CDR1 is SEHNR and CDR2 is FQNEAQ (reference sequence). The V gene lost 2 bases and the J gene lost 5 bases, with 16 bases spanning the gap. Resections obtained during corrective heart surgery supplied the thymus tissue. Finnish infants who were healthy and having corrective surgery for congenital heart defects made up the donors. The clonotype was recovered from a girl in the first two years of life with a congenital heart defect but otherwise immunologically healthy. This rearrangement joins TRBV7-9 to TRBJ2-1, with a possible D match to TRBD2 (5 bases). The sample was thymus tissue. The CDR3 DNA reads as TGTGCCAGCAGCTTATTTATCGGGATTAAGAACAATGAGCAGTTCTTC. This codes for CASSLFIGIKNNEQFF.